This passage covers 25 T cell receptor beta chains from one sample sequenced in a study of regulatory T cells in long-lasting Graves disease. The time point here: newly diagnosed GD, antithyroid drugs for less than 3 months. Isolated PBMC RNA provided the starting material for the TCR library. Combining iRepertoire HTBI primers with Arm-PCR of CDR3 regions, the authors built TCR beta libraries. One entry per CDR3 protein, called by TCRdb with MiXCR from the multiplex PCR reads. The sample records around 460,000 distinct CDR3 sequences, around 15% being singletons. These data are also associated with another study on T cells in Graves' hyperthyroidism and ophthalmopathy.

Sequenced material: peripheral blood mononuclear cells (PBMCs), taken at new diagnosis, from a patient treated with antithyroid drugs. The receptors were sampled from a woman in her forties or fifties with Graves disease.

At least ten counts were recorded for this clonotype. V gene TRBV7-9 combines with J gene TRBJ1-1; D is unresolved. Germline loops: CDR1 SEHNR, CDR2 FQNEAQ (reference sequence). V shed 1 base and J shed 7 bases, with 7 bases lying between them. The CDR3 runs 12 residues. The CDR3 spells CASSLGVNEAFF. In nucleotides, the CDR3 is TGTGCCAGCAGCTTAGGAGTAAATGAAGCTTTCTTT.

The chain couples TRBV5-1 to TRBJ1-1, with D tentatively TRBD1 (5 bases). This CDR3 comprises 15 residues. Germline CDR1 and CDR2: SGHRS and YFSETQ. The V end lost 2 bases, the J end lost 4 bases, and 15 bases lay between the germline ends. CDR3 in DNA: TGCGCCAGCAGCTTAACAGGCGGCTGGGGCACTGAAGCTTTCTTT. Encoded protein: CASSLTGGWGTEAFF.

A remark on this clonotype: No conserved phenylalanine or tryptophan is present at the end of the CDR3, so a read error is the likely explanation. V gene TRBV10-2 combines with J gene TRBJ1-5; no definite D call. CDR1 WSHSY and CDR2 SAAADI come from the germline V gene. The CDR3 totals 15 residues. V was shortened by 0 bases and J by 1 base, with 7 bases between the two germline ends. The CDR3: CASSESGRSNQPQHS. For the CDR3, the DNA is TGCGCCAGCAGTGAGTCCGGCCGGAGCAATCAGCCCCAGCATTCT.

The rearrangement joins TRBV5-6 to TRBJ2-1, with 9 bases fitting TRBD2. CDR1 and CDR2 (germline): SGHDT, YYEEEE. The CDR3 is made up of 16 amino acids. The V segment lost 5 bases and the J segment 4 bases; nucleotides outside the gene matches: 10. The CDR3 bases are TGTGCCAGCAGTTTAGGGTCGGCGGGAGGGTACAATGAGCAGTTCTTC. Protein sequence: CASSLGSAGGYNEQFF.

This clonotype was found once. The chain carries TRBV20-1 and TRBJ2-3, with 13 bases identical to TRBD2. With V trimmed by 6 bases and J by 5 bases, 5 bases remained unmatched. Germline CDR1 and CDR2: DFQATT and SNEGSKA (reference sequence). The length of the CDR3 is 14 residues. CDR3 nucleotide sequence: TGCAGTGCCCCTGGGACTAGCGGGGTAGATACGCAGTATTTT. Encoded protein: CSAPGTSGVDTQYF.

This clonotype was counted at least ten times. Sequence at one end of the junction differs from germline and may be a read error. This rearrangement joins TRBV12-3 or TRBV12-4 to TRBJ2-1; possible D gene TRBD1, 5 bases. The CDR3 covers 12 residues. CDR3 amino acids: CASSLGGGERVF. The DNA of the CDR3 is TGTGCCAGCAGTTTAGGGGGCGGCGAAAGGGTCTTC.

Many counts were recorded for this clonotype. This chain links TRBV5-1 with TRBJ2-5; perhaps TRBD2 as D (5 bases). This CDR3 is built from 17 residues. Trimming pared 0 bases from V and 7 bases from J, leaving 22 bases between. Germline CDR1 reads SGHRS; CDR2 reads YFSETQ. Here the CDR3 reads CASSLANGGLESVTQYF. As DNA, the CDR3 is TGCGCCAGCAGCTTGGCCAACGGAGGCCTCGAATCCGTGACCCAGTACTTC.

The chain employs TRBV7-8 and TRBJ1-5, with 7 bases identical to TRBD1. This CDR3 spans 14 amino acids. Trimming removed 5 bases from V and 2 bases from J; junction bases left unmatched: 3. Per germline, CDR1 SGHVS and CDR2 FQNEAQ. This CDR3 reads CASSTGVRNQPQHF. The CDR3 coding sequence is TGTGCCAGCAGCACAGGGGTACGCAATCAGCCCCAGCATTTT.

Concerning this clonotype itself: The conserved phenylalanine or tryptophan is not found at the CDR3 terminus, so this likely reflects a read error. This rearrangement joins TRBV11-2 to TRBJ1-2, with no clear D. The CDR3 is made up of 15 amino acids. V was clipped by 5 bases and J by 8 bases, with 21 bases between them. Germline CDR1 reads SGHAT; CDR2 reads FQNNGV. This CDR3 is CASSPIRALRTGYTL. CDR3 DNA: TGTGCCAGCAGCCCGATAAGGGCCTTGAGAACCGGCTACACCCTC.

This clonotype was observed at least ten times. The chain employs TRBV28 and TRBJ1-1; D perhaps matches TRBD1 (6 bases). The germline gives CDR1 MDHEN, CDR2 SYDVKM. The CDR3 has 16 amino acids. Between the trimmed V and J ends, which lost 3 bases and 0 bases, there was a span of 14 bases. CDR3 nucleotide sequence: TGTGCCAGCAGTTTGCGGACAGCGAGGATGAACACTGAAGCTTTCTTT. Protein product: CASSLRTARMNTEAFF.

In this sample, this clonotype turned up many times. The chain uses TRBV28 and TRBJ1-2; D is unresolved. This CDR3 contains 13 residues. Germline CDR1 reads MDHEN; CDR2 reads SYDVKM. V lost 3 bases, J lost 8 bases, and 13 bases lay in between. The CDR3 nucleotides read TGTGCCAGCAGTTTCGGGTTGGCGTGGGGCTACACCTTC. Protein sequence: CASSFGLAWGYTF.

This clonotype was counted many times. This chain links TRBV20-1 with TRBJ2-7; TRBD1 agrees at 8 bases. V dropped 5 bases and J dropped 7; count of bases not matched to a gene: 13. This CDR3 region has 14 residues. Germline values: CDR1 DFQATT, CDR2 SNEGSKA (reference sequence). In DNA form, the CDR3 reads TGCAGTGCTCGATCCCCCGGGACAGGTCGGGAGCAGTACTTC. Translation: CSARSPGTGREQYF.

This clonotype occurred many times. The chain employs TRBV2 and TRBJ1-1, with D unclear. The CDR3 has 15 residues. The germline CDR1 and CDR2 sequences are SNHLY and FYNNEI. Trimming shortened V by 7 bases and J by 0 bases, and 15 bases separated the two germline ends. CDR3 sequence (DNA): TGTGCCAGCATCGGGGAAGAGGGAATGAACACTGAAGCTTTCTTT. Encoded protein: CASIGEEGMNTEAFF. The variable domain in full, completed from reference TRBV2 and TRBJ1-1, reads EPEVTQTPSHQVTQMGQEVILRCVPISNHLYFYWYRQILGQKVEFLVSFYNNEISEKSEIFDDQFSVERPDGSNFTLKIRSTKLEDSAMYFCASIGEEGMNTEAFFGQGTRLTVV.

This clonotype was recorded many times. The rearrangement joins TRBV11-2 to TRBJ1-4; D may be TRBD1 (5 bases). The CDR3 consists of 16 residues. Germline loops: CDR1 SGHAT, CDR2 FQNNGV. Trimming stripped 5 bases from V and 0 bases from J, with 13 bases between. The CDR3 sequence: CASSKTVTATNEKLFF. The DNA of the CDR3 is TGTGCCAGCAGCAAGACAGTTACTGCAACTAATGAAAAACTGTTTTTT. Supplemented by reference TRBV11-2 and TRBJ1-4, the full variable domain reads EAGVAQSPRYKIIEKRQSVAFWCNPISGHATLYWYQQILGQGPKLLIQFQNNGVVDDSQLPKDRFSAERLKGVDSTLKIQPAKLEDSAVYLCASSKTVTATNEKLFFGSGTQLSVL.

This clonotype was recorded at least ten times. The chain has TRBV5-7 and TRBJ1-5; D perhaps matches TRBD1 (5 bases). TRBV5-7 is identified as an open reading frame with a role that is uncertain. This CDR3 spans 16 amino acids. V shed 4 bases and J shed 3 bases, with 17 bases lying between them. CDR3 residues: CASSPWDLQVNQPQHF. CDR3 in DNA: TGTGCCAGCAGCCCGTGGGACCTCCAAGTCAATCAGCCCCAGCATTTT.

This clonotype was counted once. A much larger clone is a single base away; this may be a read error. The rearrangement links TRBV6-2 or TRBV6-3 to TRBJ1-1, with 7 nucleotides matching TRBD1. Germline trimming cut 6 bases from V and 3 bases from J; bases unmatched to any gene: 10. The CDR3 runs 15 residues. The germline V gene has CDR1 MNHEY and CDR2 SVGEGT. CDR3 protein: CASREHRGGHTEAFF. The CDR3 bases are TGTGCCAGCAGGGAACACAGGGGAGGGCACACTGAAGCTTTCTTT.

In this sample, this clonotype turned up once. The chain has TRBV9 and TRBJ1-4; 7 nucleotides agree with TRBD1. Germline V CDR1 and CDR2: SGDLS, YYNGEE. This CDR3 spans 15 amino acids. Trimming at V came to 3 bases and at J to 4 bases, leaving 6 bases not matched to a gene. CDR3 in amino acids: CASSASGTVNEKLFF. As DNA, the CDR3 is TGTGCCAGCAGCGCCAGTGGGACAGTTAATGAAAAACTGTTTTTT.

J is TRBJ2-2 and V is TRBV6-2 or TRBV6-3; 11 bases map to TRBD2. The CDR3 length is 15 residues. Germline CDR1 MNHEY, CDR2 SVGEGT. After removal of 6 bases from V and 2 bases from J, the junction contained 2 bases not matched to a gene. The CDR3 region is CASRTSGTNTGELFF. CDR3 coding DNA: TGTGCCAGCAGGACTAGCGGGACCAACACCGGGGAGCTGTTTTTT.

This clonotype appeared many times. The chain joins TRBV2 to TRBJ2-7, with 8 nucleotides matching TRBD1. This CDR3 is 13 amino acids long. V lost 4 bases, J lost 5 bases, and 4 bases stayed unmatched. The germline V gene encodes CDR1 SNHLY and CDR2 FYNNEI. CDR3 DNA: TGTGCCAGCAGTGGGGACAGGAACAACGAGCAGTACTTC. It is translated as CASSGDRNNEQYF.

This clonotype occurred once. The chain is built from TRBV20-1 and TRBJ1-2, with TRBD1 matching 7 bases. CDR3 size: 14 residues. CDR1 and CDR2 from the germline V gene are DFQATT and SNEGSKA (reference sequence). Trimming at V came to 3 bases and at J to 4 bases, leaving 8 bases not matched to a gene. This CDR3 is CSASPLTGSYGYTF. The CDR3 DNA is TGCAGTGCTAGCCCTCTGACAGGGAGCTATGGCTACACCTTC.

The chain couples TRBV18 to TRBJ2-1; tentatively, D is TRBD1 or TRBD2 (5 bases each). V lost 1 base and J lost 7, with 8 bases in between. This CDR3 is built from 13 residues. Germline V gene sequence: CDR1 KGHSH, CDR2 LQKENI. This CDR3 is CASSPRDGNEQFF. CDR3 coding DNA: TGTGCCAGCTCACCACGGGACGGTAATGAGCAGTTCTTC.

V and J are TRBV10-3 and TRBJ2-7; no clear D gene. The germline V and J ends were trimmed by 0 bases and 7 bases, with 16 bases remaining between them. CDR3 length equals 15 residues. The germline CDR1 and CDR2 sequences are ENHRY and SYGVKD. CDR3: CAISESNDLGGEQYF. CDR3 bases: TGTGCCATCAGTGAGTCAAACGACCTGGGTGGGGAGCAGTACTTC.

Concerning this clonotype: This may stem from a read error, because a much larger clone lies one nucleotide away. The genes are TRBV28 and TRBJ1-2, with unresolved D. The ends were cut back, 3 bases at V and 3 bases at J, with 8 bases in the middle. CDR1 and CDR2 from the germline V gene are MDHEN and SYDVKM. This CDR3 comprises 13 residues. The CDR3 protein is CASSFLVDYGYTF. DNA of the CDR3: TGTGCCAGCAGTTTTTTAGTGGACTATGGCTACACCTTC.

The chain couples TRBV28 to TRBJ2-1; the D is unclear. V lost 6 bases to trimming and J lost 8 bases, with 11 bases between them. This CDR3 is built from 12 residues. CDR1 and CDR2 from the germline V gene are MDHEN and SYDVKM. CDR3 in amino acids: CASRRPSDEQFF. CDR3 nucleotides: TGTGCCAGCAGGCGTCCCTCGGATGAGCAGTTCTTC.

This clonotype was detected only once. This may be a read error: a much more frequent sequence differs by one nucleotide. The genes are TRBV5-1 and TRBJ1-5; D is ambiguous. CDR3 length: 15 amino acids. In germline, CDR1 is SGHRS, CDR2 YFSETQ. The CDR3 spells CASSPDYFSSQPQHF. Here the CDR3 DNA reads TGCGCCAGCTCCCCTGACTACTTTAGCAGTCAGCCCCAGCATTTT.